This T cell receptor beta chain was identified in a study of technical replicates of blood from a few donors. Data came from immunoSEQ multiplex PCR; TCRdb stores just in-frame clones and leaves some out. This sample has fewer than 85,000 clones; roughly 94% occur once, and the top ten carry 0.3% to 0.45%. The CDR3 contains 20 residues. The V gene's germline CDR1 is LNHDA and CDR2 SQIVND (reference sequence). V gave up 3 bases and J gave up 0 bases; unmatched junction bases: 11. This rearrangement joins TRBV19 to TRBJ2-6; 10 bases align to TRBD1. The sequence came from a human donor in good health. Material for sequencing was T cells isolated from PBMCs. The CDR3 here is CASSIRGTGVGVSGANVLTF. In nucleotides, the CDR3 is TGTGCCAGTAGTATTCGGGGGACAGGGGTAGGGGTCTCTGGGGCCAACGTCCTGACTTTC.